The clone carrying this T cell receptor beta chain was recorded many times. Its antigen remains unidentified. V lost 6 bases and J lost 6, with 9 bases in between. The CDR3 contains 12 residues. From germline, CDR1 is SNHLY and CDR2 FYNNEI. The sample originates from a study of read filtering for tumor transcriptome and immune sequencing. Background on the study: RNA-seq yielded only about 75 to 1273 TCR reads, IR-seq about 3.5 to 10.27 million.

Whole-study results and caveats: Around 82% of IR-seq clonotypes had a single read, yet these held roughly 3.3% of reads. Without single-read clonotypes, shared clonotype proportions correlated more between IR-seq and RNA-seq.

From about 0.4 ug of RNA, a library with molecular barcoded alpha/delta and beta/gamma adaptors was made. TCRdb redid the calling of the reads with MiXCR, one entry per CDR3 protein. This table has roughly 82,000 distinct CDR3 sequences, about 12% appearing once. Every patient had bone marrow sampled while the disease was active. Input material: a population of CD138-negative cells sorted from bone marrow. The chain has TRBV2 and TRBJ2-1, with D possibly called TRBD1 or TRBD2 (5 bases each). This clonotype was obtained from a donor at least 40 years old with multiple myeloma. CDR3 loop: CASRGGGNEQFF. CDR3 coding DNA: TGTGCCAGCAGAGGTGGGGGCAATGAGCAGTTCTTC.